This entry lists 15 T cell receptor beta chains sequenced from one sample in a study of cytomegalovirus exposure and HLA in healthy donors. In the PCR, 60 Vbeta and 13 Jbeta primers were used. Data came from immunoSEQ multiplex PCR; TCRdb stores just in-frame clones and leaves some out. The table lists around 150,000 clones, about 80% of them singletons. Sequenced: PBMCs. The origin of the receptors is a man younger than 40 in good health and CMV-seronegative.

V usage is TRBV25-1 and J usage is TRBJ1-2, with 7 bases lining up with TRBD1. The CDR3 covers 14 residues. Trimming took 5 bases from V and 2 from J; bases not matched to a gene: 5. Germline V gives CDR1 MGHDK, CDR2 SYGVNS. The DNA for the CDR3 is TGTGCCAGCAGTAAAGGACAGGAAAACTATGGCTACACCTTC. Encoded protein: CASSKGQENYGYTF.

The gene calls are TRBV10-1 and TRBJ2-3, with D possibly matching TRBD1 (7 bases). Germline CDR1 reads WNHNN; CDR2 reads SYGVQD (reference sequence). The V and J ends lost 4 bases and 4 bases respectively, with 18 bases between them. The CDR3 is 16 amino acids. In DNA, the CDR3 is TGCGCCAGCAGTGTAAGTGGGCAGGGGGGCGCAGATACGCAGTATTTT. It is translated as CASSVSGQGGADTQYF.

The chain joins TRBV6-4 to TRBJ1-2; tentatively, D is TRBD1 (5 bases). V lost 6 bases, J lost 0 bases, and 11 bases lay in between. The CDR3 spans 14 residues. The germline gives CDR1 MRHNA, CDR2 SNTAGT. CDR3 nucleotide sequence: TGTGCCAGCAGCGTAGGACACCCTAACTATGGCTACACCTTC. It codes for CASSVGHPNYGYTF.

This chain joins TRBV30 and TRBJ2-4; tentatively, D is TRBD2 (6 bases). Germline assignment: CDR1 GTSNPN and CDR2 SVGIG (reference sequence). With 0 bases removed from V and 0 bases from J, the gap between germline ends came to 12 bases. The CDR3 has 16 amino acids. The CDR3 coding sequence is TGTGCCTGGAGTGTACCCGGACTACTAGCCAAAAACATTCAGTACTTC. It is translated as CAWSVPGLLAKNIQYF.

The J gene is TRBJ2-1, the V gene TRBV28; D possibly corresponds to TRBD1 (6 bases). Trimming removed 3 bases from V and 3 bases from J, with 12 bases in between. The CDR3 is made up of 15 amino acids. Germline-derived CDR1 and CDR2 are MDHEN and SYDVKM. DNA of the CDR3: TGTGCCAGCAGTTTGCAGGGGAAGTACTACAATGAGCAGTTCTTC. Its protein product is CASSLQGKYYNEQFF.

The chain combines TRBV7-9 with TRBJ2-1; 11 bases agree with TRBD2. CDR3 length: 12 amino acids. The germline V gene encodes CDR1 SEHNR and CDR2 FQNEAQ (reference sequence). The CDR3 sequence: CGSGRDYNEQFF. The CDR3 nucleotides read TGTGGTAGCGGGAGGGACTACAATGAGCAGTTCTTC.

The CDR3 reads CASSRGPGDEQYF. For the CDR3, the DNA is TGTGCCAGCAGCAGGGGGCCGGGAGACGAGCAGTACTTC. The chain recombines TRBV6-1 with TRBJ2-7, with TRBD1 matching over 8 bases. CDR3 size: 13 residues. Germline values: CDR1 MNHNS, CDR2 SASEGT. V shed 6 bases, J shed 5 bases, and the junction held 6 bases outside the gene matches.

The J gene is TRBJ1-2, the V gene TRBV2; tentative D call: TRBD1 (5 bases). The CDR3 loop spans 14 amino acids. Germline V gene data show CDR1 as SNHLY and CDR2 as FYNNEI. V lost 3 bases and J 6 bases, leaving 14 bases between the germline ends. The CDR3 nucleotides are TGTGCCAGCAGTGATTGGATTGTAGGGGATGGCTACACCTTC. Protein: CASSDWIVGDGYTF.

The rearrangement links TRBV9 to TRBJ2-1; TRBD1 matches 8 bases. Germline V CDR1 and CDR2: SGDLS, YYNGEE. This CDR3 is built from 15 residues. J was trimmed by 7 bases and V by 2 bases; bases with no gene match: 8. Here the CDR3 DNA reads TGTGCCAGCAGCGTCCGAGGACAGGGCATGAATGAGCAGTTCTTC. Protein: CASSVRGQGMNEQFF.

V and J are TRBV7-2 and TRBJ2-5; a possible D gene is TRBD2 (6 bases). Germline values: CDR1 SGHTA, CDR2 FQGNSA. This CDR3 is built from 16 residues. Trimming stripped 5 bases from V and 2 bases from J, with 18 bases between. CDR3 in DNA: TGTGCCAGCAGCCAGAGGGACTTTGGGTGGCAAGAGACCCAGTACTTC. This codes for CASSQRDFGWQETQYF.

The chain uses TRBV7-9 and TRBJ2-7, with unresolved D. In germline, CDR1 is SEHNR, CDR2 FQNEAQ (reference sequence). The V and J ends lost 6 bases and 6 bases respectively, with 12 bases between them. This CDR3 is built from 12 residues. Here the CDR3 DNA reads TGTGCCAGCAGTCAAGCCTCATTCGAGCAGTACTTC. Translating gives CASSQASFEQYF.

This chain links TRBV30 with TRBJ2-3; the D is unclear. CDR1 and CDR2 from the germline V gene are GTSNPN and SVGIG (reference sequence). The V and J ends lost 2 bases and 2 bases respectively, with 8 bases between them. This CDR3 contains 13 residues. For the CDR3, the DNA is TGTGCCTGGAGTCCCGGGTCCACAGATACGCAGTATTTT. It encodes CAWSPGSTDTQYF.

A remark on this clone: One end of the junction varies from germline; a read error may be responsible. The genes are TRBV28 and TRBJ1-4; 9 nucleotides align to TRBD1. Germline assignment: CDR1 MDHEN and CDR2 SYDVKM. The CDR3 loop spans 15 amino acids. Here the CDR3 DNA reads TGTGCCAGCAGTTTACGACAGGGGGGCGATGAAAAACTGCTTTTT. This gives the protein CASSLRQGGDEKLLF.

The CDR3 sequence: CASSPQGPEQYF. CDR3 in DNA: TGCGCCAGCAGTCCACAGGGGCCCGAGCAGTACTTC. This chain joins TRBV23-1 and TRBJ2-7; 7 bases fit TRBD1. TRBV23-1 is marked as an open reading frame, function uncertain. The CDR3 sequence is 12 residues long. V shed 4 bases, J shed 6 bases, and the junction held 3 bases outside the gene matches.

This chain joins TRBV7-7 and TRBJ2-5; possibly TRBD1 for D (6 bases). Germline V gene sequence: CDR1 SSHAT, CDR2 FNYEAQ (reference sequence). V was trimmed by 1 base and J by 5 bases, leaving 17 bases between them. The CDR3 is made up of 16 amino acids. CDR3 loop: CASSLGVLGQSETQYF. The CDR3 DNA sequence: TGTGCCAGCAGCTTAGGCGTCCTAGGACAGTCGGAGACCCAGTACTTC.